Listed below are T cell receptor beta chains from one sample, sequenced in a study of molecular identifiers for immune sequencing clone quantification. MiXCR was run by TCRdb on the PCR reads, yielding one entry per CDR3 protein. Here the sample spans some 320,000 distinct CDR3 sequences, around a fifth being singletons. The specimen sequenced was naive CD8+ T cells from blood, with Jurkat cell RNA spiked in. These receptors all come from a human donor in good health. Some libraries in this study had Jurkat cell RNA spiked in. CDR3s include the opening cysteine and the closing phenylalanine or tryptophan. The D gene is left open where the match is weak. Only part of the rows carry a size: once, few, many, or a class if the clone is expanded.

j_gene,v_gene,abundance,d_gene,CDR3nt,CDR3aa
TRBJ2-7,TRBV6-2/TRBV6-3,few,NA,TGTGCCAGCAGTTACTCTATTTGGGACGAGCAGTACTTC,CASSYSIWDEQYF
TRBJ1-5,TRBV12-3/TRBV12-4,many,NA,TGTGCCAGCCGCATTGGGGGGGCGCCCCAGCATTTT,CASRIGGAPQHF
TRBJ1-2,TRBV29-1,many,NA,TGCAGCGTTGAAGATGGGTTTGGCTACACCTTC,CSVEDGFGYTF
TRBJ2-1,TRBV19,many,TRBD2,TGTGCCAGTAGTATAAATAGCGGGGTTGTCAATGAGCAGTTCTTC,CASSINSGVVNEQFF
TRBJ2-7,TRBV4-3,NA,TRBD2,TGCGCCAGCAGCCAAGGTCTTCCGGCGGGGGGCTCCTACGAGCAGTACTTC,CASSQGLPAGGSYEQYF
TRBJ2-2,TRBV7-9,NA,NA,TGTGCCAGCCGCCTACCTGAGCGGGTACCGAACACCGGGGAGCTGTTTTTT,CASRLPERVPNTGELFF
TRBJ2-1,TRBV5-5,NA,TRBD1,TGTGCCAGCAGCCCCGATGGGACAGGGTACAATGAGCAGTTCTTC,CASSPDGTGYNEQFF
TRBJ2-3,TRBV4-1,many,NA,TGCGCCAGCAGCCAAACGACGGGTACGCAGTATTTT,CASSQTTGTQYF
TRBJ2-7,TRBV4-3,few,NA,TGCGCCAGCAGCCAAGTTTCCCGGACAGAATACCTTTACGAGCAGTACTTC,CASSQVSRTEYLYEQYF
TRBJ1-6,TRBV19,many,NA,TGTGCCAGTAGTAATGGTTTATGGAATTCACCCCTCCACTTT,CASSNGLWNSPLHF
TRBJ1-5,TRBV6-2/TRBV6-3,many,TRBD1,TGTGCCAGCAGTAGCCCGGGACAGGGTACCGATCAGCCCCAGCATTTT,CASSSPGQGTDQPQHF
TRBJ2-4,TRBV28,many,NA,TGTGCCAGCAGCCAGGGACTGGACGAAGTCTTTGACATTCAGTACTTC,CASSQGLDEVFDIQYF
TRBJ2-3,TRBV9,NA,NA,TGTGCCAGCAGCCCTCTTAGCACAGGTACGCAGTATTTT,CASSPLSTGTQYF
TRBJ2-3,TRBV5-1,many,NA,TGCGCCAGCAGCCCCTGGGGGGCTAGCACAGATACGCAGTATTTT,CASSPWGASTDTQYF
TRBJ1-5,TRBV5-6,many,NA,TGTGCCAGCAGCTTGTGGGGAATGGGCAATCAGCCCCAGCATTTT,CASSLWGMGNQPQHF
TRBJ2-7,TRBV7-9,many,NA,TGTGCCAGCAGCTCACCGGCCCCCTACGAGCAGTACTTC,CASSSPAPYEQYF
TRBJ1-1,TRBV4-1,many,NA,TGCGCCAGCAGCCAAGATCCCCAGTCTGAAGCTTTCTTT,CASSQDPQSEAFF
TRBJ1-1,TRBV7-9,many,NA,TGTGCCAGCAGCTTCAGGCCTGAAGCTTTCTTT,CASSFRPEAFF
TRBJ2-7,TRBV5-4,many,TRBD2,TGTGCCAGCAGCTGGACTAGCGGGAGCGAGCAGTACTTC,CASSWTSGSEQYF
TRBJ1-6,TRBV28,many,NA,TGTGCCAGCCTCCCGCCGAGCTCCTATAATTCACCCCTCCACTTT,CASLPPSSYNSPLHF
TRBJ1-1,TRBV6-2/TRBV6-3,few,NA,TGTGCCAGCAGTTACATCCTTAAGATGAACACTGAAGCTTTCTTT,CASSYILKMNTEAFF
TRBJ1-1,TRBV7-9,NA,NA,TGTGCCAGCAGCCCGGCTGGGGGGATCGGTTTTTTGGACACTGAAGCTTTCTTT,CASSPAGGIGFLDTEAFF
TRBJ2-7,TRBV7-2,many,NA,TGTGCCAGCAGACAACTAGGTACCGAGCAGTACTTC,CASRQLGTEQYF
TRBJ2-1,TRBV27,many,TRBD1,TGTGCCAGCACCCAACAGGGGGCCTACAATGAGCAGTTCTTC,CASTQQGAYNEQFF
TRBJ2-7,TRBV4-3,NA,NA,TGCACCAGCAGCCAAGATTTGACAGGTTTTGAGCAGTACTTC,CTSSQDLTGFEQYF
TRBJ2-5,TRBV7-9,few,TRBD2,TGTGCCAGCAGCTTCTATCCGGGGGGCCAAGAGACCCAGTACTTC,CASSFYPGGQETQYF
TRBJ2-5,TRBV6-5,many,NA,TGTGCCAGCAGTTACGTGTCATACCAAGAGACCCAGTACTTC,CASSYVSYQETQYF
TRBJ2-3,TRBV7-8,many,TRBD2,TGTGCCAGCAGCCCATGGCTTTCGGGGCGGGGGGTAGATACGCAGTATTTT,CASSPWLSGRGVDTQYF
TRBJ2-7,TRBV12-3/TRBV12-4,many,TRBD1,TGTGCCAGCAGTTTACCCAGGGGGCGAGCCGACGAGCAGTACTTC,CASSLPRGRADEQYF
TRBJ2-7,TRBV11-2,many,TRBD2,TGTGCCAGCAGCCCCTTAGCGGGGGTGGGCGAGCAGTACTTC,CASSPLAGVGEQYF
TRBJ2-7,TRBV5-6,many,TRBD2,TGTGCCAGCAGCCAGACTAGCTCTGCTTACGAGCAGTACTTC,CASSQTSSAYEQYF
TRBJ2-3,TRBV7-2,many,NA,TGTGCCAGCAGCCCACACTCCCTGCTAGCGGACAGTATTTATACGCAGTATTTT,CASSPHSLLADSIYTQYF
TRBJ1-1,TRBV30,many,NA,TGTGCCTGGAGTGACGGACTTACTGAAGCTTTCTTT,CAWSDGLTEAFF
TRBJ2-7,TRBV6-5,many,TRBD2,TGTGCCAGCAGTTACTCGACTAGCGGGAGTTACGAGCAGTACTTC,CASSYSTSGSYEQYF
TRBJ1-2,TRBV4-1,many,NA,TGCGCCAGCAGCCCTCTCGGGAGCGGAGGTGGATCAAGCTACACCTTC,CASSPLGSGGGSSYTF
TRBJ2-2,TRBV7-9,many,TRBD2,TGTGCCAGCAGCCCAGGGACTAGCGGGGCGAACACCGGGGAGCTGTTTTTT,CASSPGTSGANTGELFF
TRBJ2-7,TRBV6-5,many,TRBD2,TGTGCCAGCAGTTCCTGGGACTACTCCTACGAGCAGTACTTC,CASSSWDYSYEQYF
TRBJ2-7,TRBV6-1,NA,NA,TGTGCCAGCAGGAGAATGAACCACAGGGAAAGAGACTACGAGCAGTACTTC,CASRRMNHRERDYEQYF
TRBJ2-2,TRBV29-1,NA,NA,TGCAGCGTTGTCATGAACACCGGGGAGCTGTTTTTT,CSVVMNTGELFF
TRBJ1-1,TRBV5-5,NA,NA,TGTGCCAGCAGCTTTTTTGGGGATGAAGCTTTCTTT,CASSFFGDEAFF
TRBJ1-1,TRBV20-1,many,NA,TGCAGTGCTGGGACCAACAGCCACACTGAAGCTTTCTTT,CSAGTNSHTEAFF
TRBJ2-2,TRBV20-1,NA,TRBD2,TGCAGTGCTAAGACTAGCGGGGGGCGAGGGGAGCTGTTTTTT,CSAKTSGGRGELFF
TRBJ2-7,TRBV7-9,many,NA,TGTGCCAGCAGGATGAACGGGGACCGAGCCTACGAGCAGTACTTC,CASRMNGDRAYEQYF
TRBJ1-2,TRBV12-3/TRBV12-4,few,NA,TGTGCCAGCAGTCATCAAACAGGGTTTGATGGCTACACCTTC,CASSHQTGFDGYTF
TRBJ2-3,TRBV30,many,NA,TGTGCCTGGAGTGTATCTTCAGATACGCAGTATTTT,CAWSVSSDTQYF
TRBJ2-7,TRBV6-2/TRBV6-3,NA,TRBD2,TGTGACAGCAGTTACTACCGGGGGGCCTACGAGCAGTACTTC,CDSSYYRGAYEQYF
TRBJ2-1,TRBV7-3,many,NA,TGTGCCAGCAGCCCCACAGGGTCCAATGAGCAGTTCTTC,CASSPTGSNEQFF
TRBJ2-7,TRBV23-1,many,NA,TGCGCCAGCAGTCAACTAACAGGGCTGCGATACGAGCAGTACTTC,CASSQLTGLRYEQYF
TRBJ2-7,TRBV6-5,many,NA,TGTGCCAGCAGTGGTTACACCACTGGGGAGCAGTACTTC,CASSGYTTGEQYF
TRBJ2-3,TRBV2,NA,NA,TGTGCCAGCAACCTCTTCGCTTCAGGAGATACGCAGTATTTT,CASNLFASGDTQYF
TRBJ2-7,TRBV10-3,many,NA,TGTGCCATCAGTGGATCCGGGACCCAAGTCGAATACGAGCAGTACTTC,CAISGSGTQVEYEQYF
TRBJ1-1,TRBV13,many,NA,TGTGCCAGCAGCTTACTCAGTGGCACTGAAGCTTTCTTT,CASSLLSGTEAFF
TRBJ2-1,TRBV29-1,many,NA,TGCAGCGTTGATCCCCCGGCCGAGGCAAACTACAATGAGCAGTTCTTC,CSVDPPAEANYNEQFF
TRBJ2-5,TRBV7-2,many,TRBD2,TGTGCCAGCAGCCCCCGGACTAGCGGGTACCAAGAGACCCAGTACTTC,CASSPRTSGYQETQYF
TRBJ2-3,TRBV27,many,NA,TGTGCCAGCAATACTAGCACAGATACGCAGTATTTT,CASNTSTDTQYF